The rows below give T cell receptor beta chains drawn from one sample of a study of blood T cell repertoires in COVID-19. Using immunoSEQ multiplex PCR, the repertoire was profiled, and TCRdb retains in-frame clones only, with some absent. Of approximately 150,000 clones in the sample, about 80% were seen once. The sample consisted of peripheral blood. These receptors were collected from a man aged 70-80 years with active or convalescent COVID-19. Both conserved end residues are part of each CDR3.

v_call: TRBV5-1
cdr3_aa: CASSSVAGDYNEQFF

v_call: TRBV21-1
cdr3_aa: CASSKVGAQPQHF

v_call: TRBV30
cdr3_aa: CAWSEGQGQNQPQHF

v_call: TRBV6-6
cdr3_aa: CASSYGAWSYEQYF

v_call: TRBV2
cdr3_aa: CASTPSSGGWGTQYF

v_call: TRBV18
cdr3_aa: CASSPMEGVEQYF

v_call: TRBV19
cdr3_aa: CASSRGDRGGSQPQHF

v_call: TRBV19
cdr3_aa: CASSRQGPGVQPQHF

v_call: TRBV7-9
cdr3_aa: CASSWGQKNQPQHF

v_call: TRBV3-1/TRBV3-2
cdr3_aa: CASRSRTGLAGEGNEQFF

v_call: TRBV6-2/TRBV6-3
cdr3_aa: CASSQRGTGDQPQHF

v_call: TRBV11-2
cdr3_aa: CASSLRLYGYTF

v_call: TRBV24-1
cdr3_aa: CATRGGTEAFF

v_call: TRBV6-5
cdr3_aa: CASSYRGDTEAFF

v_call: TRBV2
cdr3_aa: CASTGRESPLHF

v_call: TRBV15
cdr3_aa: CATSRAWDRGNNEQFF

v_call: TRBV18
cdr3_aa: CASSATSGFGSSYNEQFF

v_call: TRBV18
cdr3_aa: CASSPGQRTYEQYF

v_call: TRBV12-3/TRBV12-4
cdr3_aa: CASSPDRHRQYF

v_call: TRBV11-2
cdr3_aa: CASSFLETQYF

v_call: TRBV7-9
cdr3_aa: CASSPQGGDTGELFF

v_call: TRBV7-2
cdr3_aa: CASSLASSGTGDRSDQYF

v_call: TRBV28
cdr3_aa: CASSRGSSGYNEQFF

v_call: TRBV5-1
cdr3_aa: CASSWGQGNQPQHF

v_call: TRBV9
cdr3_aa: CASSPRDRLSSYNSPLHF

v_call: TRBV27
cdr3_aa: CASSGGALKLEDTQYF

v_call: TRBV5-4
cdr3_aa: CASSLDPGGSPLHF

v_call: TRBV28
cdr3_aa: CASSGTGVRGYTF

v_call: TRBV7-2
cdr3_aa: CASSPGWTGKETQYF

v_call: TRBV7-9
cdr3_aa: CASSLRQGFGYTF

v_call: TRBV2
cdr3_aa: CASSDEGTTSLRGYTF

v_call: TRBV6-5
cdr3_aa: CASSYHQTGSEQYF

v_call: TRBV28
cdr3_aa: CASDGRANTGELFF

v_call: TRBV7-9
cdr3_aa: CASSRTGNTDTQYF

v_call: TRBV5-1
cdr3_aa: CASSTGQGIHEQYF

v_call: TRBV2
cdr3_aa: CASSRGRRTGGSSGNTIYF

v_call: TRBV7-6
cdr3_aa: CASSRGTSADTQYF

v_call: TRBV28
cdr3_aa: CASSLLAGGGSTDTQYF

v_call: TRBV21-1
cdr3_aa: CASSTRLAEETQYF

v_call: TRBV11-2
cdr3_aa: CASSRGTVSTDTQYF

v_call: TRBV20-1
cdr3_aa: CSASLRGDTIYF

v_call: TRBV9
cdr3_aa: CASSSTGLNNEQFF

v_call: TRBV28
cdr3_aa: CASTLRGSNRSPLHF

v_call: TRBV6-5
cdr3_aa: CASSPGTGVSPLHF

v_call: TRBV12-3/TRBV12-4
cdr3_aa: CASSLRTAYGYTF

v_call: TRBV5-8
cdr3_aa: CASSLTGTLLAKNIQYF

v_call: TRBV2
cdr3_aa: CASSKDRGSNQPQHF

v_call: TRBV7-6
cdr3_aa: CASSLARFGRETQYF

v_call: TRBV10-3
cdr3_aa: CAIGGGAYEQYF

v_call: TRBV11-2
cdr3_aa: CASSSRQGAYEQYF

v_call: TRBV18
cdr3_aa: CASSPGRGVNTEAFF

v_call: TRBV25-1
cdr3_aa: CASRATGDTGELFF

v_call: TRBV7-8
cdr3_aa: CASSLVLSASEYGYTF

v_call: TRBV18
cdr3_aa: CASSPLGHYNQPQHF

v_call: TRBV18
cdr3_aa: CASSPPGRSVYEQYF

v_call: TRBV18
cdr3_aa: CASSPSGILTYEQYF

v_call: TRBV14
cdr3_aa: CASSPPGGPNTGELFF

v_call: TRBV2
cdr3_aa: CASKTWMNTEAFF

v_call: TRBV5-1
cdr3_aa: CASSPQGPGANVLTF

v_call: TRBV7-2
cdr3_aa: CASSLDWGENYGYTF